Below, 19 T cell receptor beta chains from the same sample are listed, as sequenced in a study of blood T cells in healthy people across ages. A J-beta primer mix and a sample-barcoded 5' primer were used in a second PCR of about 7 to 12 cycles. MiXCR was run by TCRdb on the 5' RACE reads, yielding one entry per CDR3 protein. The table includes hundreds of thousands of distinct CDR3 sequences, about 30% detected once. Sequenced: blood. The receptors were gathered from a woman at least 80 years old in good health.

This clonotype was seen a few times. The genes are TRBV7-9 and TRBJ2-1; TRBD2 matches at 11 bases. The J call may not be correct, given that the DNA end is closer to TRBJ2-7. The CDR3 loop spans 18 amino acids. Per the germline V gene, CDR1 is SEHNR and CDR2 is FQNEAQ (reference sequence). CDR3 sequence reads: CASSLLAGGSSRYNEQYF. The CDR3, as DNA: TGTGCCAGCAGCTTATTAGCGGGGGGGAGTTCGAGGTACAATGAGCAGTACTTC.

On this clonotype itself: This sequence may be a read error, since a much larger clone differs from it by one base. The chain joins TRBV7-9 to TRBJ2-7; TRBD2 aligns across 8 bases. From germline, CDR1 is SEHNR and CDR2 FQNEAQ (reference sequence). CDR3 length equals 15 residues. Here the CDR3 reads CAGSLGRGGSYEQYF. CDR3 DNA sequence: TGTGCCGGCAGCTTGGGACGGGGGGGCTCCTACGAGCAGTACTTC. The complete variable domain, with remaining parts taken from reference TRBV7-9 and TRBJ2-7, reads DTGVSQNPRHKITKRGQNVTFRCDPISEHNRLYWYRQTLGQGPEFLTYFQNEAQLEKSRLLSDRFSAERPKGSFSTLEIQRTEQGDSAMYLCAGSLGRGGSYEQYFGPGTRLTVT.

This clonotype was counted between two and nine times. V and J are TRBV24-1 and TRBJ2-1; D remains unclear. V gave up 12 bases and J gave up 9 bases, with 17 bases separating them. Germline V gene sequence: CDR1 KGHDR, CDR2 SFDVKD. The CDR3 contains 12 residues. The CDR3 region has the DNA TGTGCCGCCCGTGGGGTCGGCAGTGAGCAGTTCTTC. Translated: CAARGVGSEQFF.

This clonotype was found many times. V gene TRBV5-1 combines with J gene TRBJ2-5; 8 bases are shared with TRBD2. Germline CDR1 and CDR2: SGHRS and YFSETQ. With 4 bases clipped from V and 1 base from J, the junction kept 6 bases outside the gene matches. The CDR3 totals 15 residues. CDR3 DNA: TGCGCCAGCAGCGGCGTTCTAGCGGGCCAAGAGACCCAGTACTTC. Its protein is CASSGVLAGQETQYF.

This clonotype was counted many times. The CDR3 region is CASGTSGAIYNEQFF. CDR3 DNA sequence: TGTGCCAGCGGGACTAGCGGGGCTATATACAATGAGCAGTTCTTC. The chain employs TRBV7-2 and TRBJ2-1, with TRBD2 matching 13 bases. Germline V gene sequence: CDR1 SGHTA, CDR2 FQGNSA. The CDR3 is 15 amino acids. V was pared by 8 bases and J by 4 bases, with 5 bases of the junction left unmatched. Complete variable domain (other parts from reference TRBV7-2 and TRBJ2-1): GAGVSQSPSNKVTEKGKDVELRCDPISGHTALYWYRQSLGQGLEFLIYFQGNSAPDKSGLPSDRFSAERTGGSVSTLTIQRTQQEDSAVYLCASGTSGAIYNEQFFGPGTRLTVL.

This clonotype has ten or more counts. CDR3 sequence reads: CASSPKGATEAFF. CDR3 coding DNA: TGTGCCAGCTCACCAAAAGGGGCCACTGAAGCTTTCTTT. The chain carries TRBV18 and TRBJ1-1; perhaps TRBD1 as D (5 bases). Trimming stripped 2 bases from V and 4 bases from J, with 8 bases between. The CDR3 is 13 amino acids. Germline CDR1 and CDR2: KGHSH and LQKENI.

The rearrangement joins TRBV3-1 to TRBJ1-1, with a possible D match to TRBD1 (6 bases). Trimming took off 4 bases at V and 3 bases at J, with 18 bases between the two ends. The CDR3 length is 16 residues. Looked up from germline, CDR1 is LGHDT and CDR2 is YNNKEL (reference sequence). This chain's CDR3 is CASSLSRDIDDTEAFF. The CDR3, as DNA: TGTGCCAGCAGCCTTAGCCGGGACATAGACGACACTGAAGCTTTCTTT.

This chain joins TRBV20-1 and TRBJ1-1; unclear D gene. The CDR3 has 14 residues. V was shortened by 0 bases and J by 1 base, with 9 bases between the two germline ends. Germline V gene lookup returns CDR1 DFQATT and CDR2 SNEGSKA (reference sequence). The CDR3 nucleotides read TGCAGTGCTAGAGAGGCAGCCTCGAACACTGAAGCTTTCTTT. Its protein product is CSAREAASNTEAFF.

This chain connects TRBV20-1 to TRBJ1-5, with 10 positions matching TRBD1. Trimming at V came to 8 bases and at J to 7 bases, leaving 8 bases not matched to a gene. The CDR3 runs 13 residues. Germline V lookup: CDR1 DFQATT, CDR2 SNEGSKA (reference sequence). The CDR3 bases are TGCAGTACTTCGACAGGGGGCAGCCAGCCCCAGCATTTT. Amino acid sequence: CSTSTGGSQPQHF.

The chain couples TRBV25-1 to TRBJ1-1; D unclear. Germline V gene lookup returns CDR1 MGHDK and CDR2 SYGVNS. This CDR3 has 11 amino acids. Trimming took off 3 bases at V and 7 bases at J, with 6 bases between the two ends. DNA of the CDR3: TGTGCCAGCAGTGACTGGGGTGAAGCTTTCTTT. Residues: CASSDWGEAFF.

This chain uses TRBV5-6 with TRBJ1-5; D is uncertain. CDR1 is SGHDT, CDR2 YYEEEE, per germline. The CDR3 loop spans 12 amino acids. Between the trimmed V and J ends, which lost 3 bases and 3 bases, there was a span of 4 bases. The CDR3 protein is CASSYANQPQHF. CDR3 in DNA: TGTGCCAGCAGCTACGCCAATCAGCCCCAGCATTTT.

This clonotype showed up many times. CDR3 sequence (DNA): TGCGCCAGCAGCCCAAGTTACCCCGGGACCGCAGATACGCAGTATTTT. Translation gives CASSPSYPGTADTQYF. The chain links TRBV5-1 to TRBJ2-3; D is perhaps TRBD1 or TRBD2 (5 bases each). Trimming shortened V by 4 bases and J by 4 bases, and 19 bases separated the two germline ends. Germline V gene sequence: CDR1 SGHRS, CDR2 YFSETQ. The CDR3 has 16 amino acids. The full variable domain, in which reference TRBV5-1 and TRBJ2-3 provide the parts outside the CDR3, is KAGVTQTPRYLIKTRGQQVTLSCSPISGHRSVSWYQQTPGQGLQFLFEYFSETQRNKGNFPGRFSGRQFSNSRSEMNVSTLELGDSALYLCASSPSYPGTADTQYFGPGTRLTVL.

The chain carries TRBV18 and TRBJ2-3; D may correspond to TRBD1 or TRBD2 (5 bases each). Germline V gene data show CDR1 as KGHSH and CDR2 as LQKENI. V was clipped by 3 bases and J by 5 bases, with 12 bases between them. This CDR3 spans 14 amino acids. The CDR3 nucleotides are TGTGCCAGCTCACCCTTGGGGGTCGAAGATACGCAGTATTTT. Encoded protein: CASSPLGVEDTQYF.

This clonotype appeared many times. This sequence joins TRBV6-5 and TRBJ2-7; no clear D gene. Germline CDR1 reads MNHEY; CDR2 reads SVGAGI. Trimming took 6 bases from V and 9 from J, leaving 6 bases between them. This CDR3 is 9 amino acids long. The DNA for the CDR3 is TGTGCCAGCAGGGCATCGCAGTACTTC. It is translated as CASRASQYF.

The J gene is TRBJ1-4, the V gene TRBV12-3 or TRBV12-4; the D gene is possibly TRBD1 (6 bases). The germline V and J ends were trimmed by 3 bases and 3 bases, with 14 bases remaining between them. The length of the CDR3 is 16 residues. The CDR3 DNA reads TGTGCCAGCAGTTTGATCCTTAGGGGGTCTAATGAAAAACTGTTTTTT. Its translation: CASSLILRGSNEKLFF.

This clonotype was detected many times. The chain couples TRBV10-3 to TRBJ1-4; a possible D gene is TRBD1 (5 bases). Germline CDR1 and CDR2: ENHRY and SYGVKD. There are 16 residues in the CDR3. Trimming cost V 6 bases and J 2 bases, with 16 bases left between them. The CDR3 DNA reads TGTGCCATCAGGGCTGGGGGTTCTAGGACTAATGAAAAACTGTTTTTT. Amino acids: CAIRAGGSRTNEKLFF.

This clonotype appeared many times. This chain links TRBV6-2 or TRBV6-3 with TRBJ1-2, with D hard to call. Looked up from germline, CDR1 is MNHEY and CDR2 is SVGEGT. This CDR3 has 13 residues. V gave up 7 bases and J gave up 4 bases, with 13 bases separating them. The CDR3 loop is CASTPVGFYGYTF. CDR3 in DNA: TGTGCCAGCACCCCGGTGGGGTTCTATGGCTACACCTTC.

CDR3 in DNA: TGCGCCAGCAGCCCGACAGCCTCTGGCTATGGCTACACCTTC. Its protein is CASSPTASGYGYTF. This sequence joins TRBV5-1 and TRBJ1-2; maybe TRBD1 (5 bases). The V gene's germline CDR1 is SGHRS and CDR2 YFSETQ. Between the trimmed V and J ends, which lost 4 bases and 4 bases, there was a span of 14 bases. The CDR3 totals 14 residues.

The sample holds many counts of this clonotype. The gene calls are TRBV20-1 and TRBJ1-6; D is possibly TRBD1 (6 bases). The CDR3 is 15 amino acids. V lost 1 base and J 6 bases, leaving 13 bases between the germline ends. Germline values: CDR1 DFQATT, CDR2 SNEGSKA (reference sequence). CDR3 sequence: CSARGAGGPNSPLHF. CDR3 nucleotides: TGCAGTGCTAGAGGCGCCGGGGGGCCTAATTCACCCCTCCACTTT.